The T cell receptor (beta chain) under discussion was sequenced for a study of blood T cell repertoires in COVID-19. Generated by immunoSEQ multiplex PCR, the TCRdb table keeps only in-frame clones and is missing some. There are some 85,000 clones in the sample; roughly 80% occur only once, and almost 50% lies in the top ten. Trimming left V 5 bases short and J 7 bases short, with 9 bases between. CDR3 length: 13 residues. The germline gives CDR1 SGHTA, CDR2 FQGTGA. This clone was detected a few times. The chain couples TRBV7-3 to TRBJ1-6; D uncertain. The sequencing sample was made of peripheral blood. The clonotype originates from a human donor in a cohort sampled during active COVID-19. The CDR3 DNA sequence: TGTGCCAGCAGCCCGTCAGTAAATTCACCCCTCCACTTT. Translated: CASSPSVNSPLHF.